These T cell receptor beta chains were read from a single sample in a study of shared clonotypes between healthy human individuals. Repertoires were generated with immunoSEQ multiplex PCR, while TCRdb's copy carries only in-frame clones and drops some. The sample holds roughly 2.4 million clones; approximately 94% are singletons and the top ten take 0.1% to 0.15%. Sequencing input: naive CD4+ T cells sorted from blood. These receptors were obtained from a man aged 18 to 30 in good health. Each CDR3 is given without its conserved first and last residue. Each record gives: CDR3 length, V gene, CDR3 protein.

length: 14
V: TRBV6-1
CDR3: ASSEANSGRRNEQF

length: 10
V: TRBV6-5
CDR3: ASSYSVDVLY

length: 14
V: TRBV5-6
CDR3: ASSLIVAGPEQPQH

length: 13
V: TRBV5-1
CDR3: ASSLSTSGTGELF

length: 13
V: TRBV5-1
CDR3: ASSFLRAGTDTQY

length: 12
V: TRBV5-4
CDR3: ASTKRPESEKLF

length: 11
V: TRBV5-1
CDR3: ASSLTYNQPQH

length: 15
V: TRBV19
CDR3: ASSRGGQGRFAQPQH

length: 12
V: TRBV5-5
CDR3: ASSLGDTNYGYT

length: 9
V: TRBV18
CDR3: ASSPTYEQY

length: 15
V: TRBV28
CDR3: ASSTRGVGVGNQPQH

length: 13
V: TRBV5-1
CDR3: ASGPGRGLNTEAF

length: 9
V: TRBV10-3
CDR3: ATHLDNEQF

length: 14
V: TRBV21-1
CDR3: ASSKESSGCTYEQY

length: 9
V: TRBV6-5
CDR3: ASSYEGGYT

length: 13
V: TRBV12-5
CDR3: ASGLTSGYVETQY

length: 13
V: TRBV9
CDR3: ASSVGPGDTGELF

length: 14
V: TRBV28
CDR3: ASSFSGRVSTDTQY

length: 9
V: TRBV29-1
CDR3: SVVRDYEQY

length: 12
V: TRBV21-1
CDR3: ASSSPGPSYEQY

length: 13
V: TRBV5-1
CDR3: ASAAQPSDTGELF

length: 12
V: TRBV2
CDR3: ASSVWLTTDTQY

length: 13
V: TRBV27
CDR3: ASSSLTGAGNEQF

length: 12
V: TRBV19
CDR3: ASAGQGSSYEQY

length: 14
V: TRBV4-1
CDR3: ASSQVLVNSGTEAF

length: 11
V: TRBV16
CDR3: ASSQISRWGYT

length: 7
V: TRBV20-1
CDR3: SIGETQY